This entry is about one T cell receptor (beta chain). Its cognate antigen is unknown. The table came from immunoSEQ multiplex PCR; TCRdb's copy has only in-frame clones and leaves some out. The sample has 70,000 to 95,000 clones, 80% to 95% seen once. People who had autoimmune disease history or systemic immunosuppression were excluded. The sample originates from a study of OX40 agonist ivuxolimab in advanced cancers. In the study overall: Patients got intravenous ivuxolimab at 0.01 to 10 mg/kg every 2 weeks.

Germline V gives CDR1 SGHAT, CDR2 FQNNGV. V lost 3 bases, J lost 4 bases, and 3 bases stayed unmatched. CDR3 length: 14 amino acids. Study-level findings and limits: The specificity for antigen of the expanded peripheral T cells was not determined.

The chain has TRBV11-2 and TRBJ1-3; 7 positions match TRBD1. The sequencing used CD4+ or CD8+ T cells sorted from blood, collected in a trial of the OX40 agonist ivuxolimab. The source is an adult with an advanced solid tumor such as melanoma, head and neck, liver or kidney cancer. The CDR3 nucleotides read TGTGCCAGCAGCTTGCTGACAGGGGGAAACACCATATATTTT. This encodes CASSLLTGGNTIYF.